The 26 T cell receptor beta chains below come from one sample, sequenced in a study of T cells after posttransplantation cyclophosphamide. Treatment was busulfan-fludarabine conditioning, a marrow graft, and cyclophosphamide on days +3 and +4. TCRdb's copy holds only in-frame clones and misses some; the assay was immunoSEQ multiplex PCR. Of 7,500 to 10,000 clones listed, roughly 80% are singletons. Specimen: PBMCs, collected 1,900 to 2,000 days after a stem cell transplant with posttransplant cyclophosphamide. The receptor set was obtained from a female patient between 40 and 50 years old who received an allogeneic stem cell transplant from a related donor, was CMV-positive, and had no GVHD. Some of these T cells may belong to the graft donor.

The genes are TRBV11-2 and TRBJ2-1; 8 bases match TRBD2. Trimming removed 7 bases from V and 7 bases from J; junction bases left unmatched: 3. CDR3 size: 12 residues. Germline CDR1 reads SGHAT; CDR2 reads FQNNGV. In DNA form, the CDR3 reads TGTGCCAGCACGGGGGGGCGGAATGAGCAGTTCTTC. Protein sequence: CASTGGRNEQFF.

The chain joins TRBV6-6 to TRBJ2-5, with 7 bases fitting TRBD1. Trimming at V came to 4 bases and at J to 2 bases, leaving 4 bases not matched to a gene. The CDR3 spans 14 residues. Germline assignment: CDR1 MNHNY and CDR2 SVGAGI (reference sequence). The CDR3 sequence is CASSSLGQQETQYF. The DNA of the CDR3 is TGTGCCAGCAGTTCTTTGGGACAGCAAGAGACCCAGTACTTC.

The chain has TRBV6-1 and TRBJ2-3; D might be TRBD1 (5 bases). Trimming took 9 bases from V and 0 from J, leaving 13 bases between them. The CDR3 contains 14 residues. In germline, CDR1 is MNHNS, CDR2 SASEGT. The CDR3 reads CASRDSSSTDTQYF. CDR3 bases: TGTGCCAGTCGAGACAGCTCTAGCACAGATACGCAGTATTTT.

The V gene is TRBV7-2, the J gene TRBJ2-5; possibly TRBD1 for D (6 bases). CDR1 and CDR2 (germline): SGHTA, FQGNSA. The V and J ends lost 0 bases and 2 bases respectively, with 7 bases between them. This CDR3 comprises 14 residues. CDR3 nucleotide sequence: TGTGCCAGCAGCTTAGCAGGGGGACAAGAGACCCAGTACTTC. Translation: CASSLAGGQETQYF.

J is TRBJ1-2 and V is TRBV19, with TRBD1 matching over 11 bases. CDR3 length: 15 residues. Germline V gene sequence: CDR1 LNHDA, CDR2 SQIVND (reference sequence). Trimming removed 5 bases from V and 8 bases from J; junction bases left unmatched: 10. This CDR3 is CASSFQDRGLRGYTF. The CDR3 DNA sequence: TGTGCCAGTAGTTTCCAGGACAGGGGGCTGCGAGGCTACACCTTC.

This clone appeared a few times. In DNA form, the CDR3 reads TGTGCCAGTAGTATTCCAGGGATAAGGAGCAATCAGCCCCAGCATTTT. Amino acid sequence: CASSIPGIRSNQPQHF. This chain connects TRBV19 to TRBJ1-5, with D possibly TRBD1 on 5 matching bases. The CDR3 has 16 amino acids. Trimming cost V 3 bases and J 1 base, with 13 bases left between them. Germline lookup yields CDR1 LNHDA and CDR2 SQIVND (reference sequence).

This chain joins TRBV7-9 and TRBJ1-2, with a possible D match to TRBD1 (5 bases). Deletions cut 8 bases from V and 3 bases from J, with 10 bases between. This CDR3 contains 12 residues. Germline V gene data show CDR1 as SEHNR and CDR2 as FQNEAQ (reference sequence). CDR3 DNA sequence: TGTGCCAGCTCGGGGGGGGACTATGGCTACACCTTC. This translates into CASSGGDYGYTF. The entire variable domain, with the rest obtained from reference TRBV7-9 and TRBJ1-2, is as follows: DTGVSQNPRHKITKRGQNVTFRCDPISEHNRLYWYRQTLGQGPEFLTYFQNEAQLEKSRLLSDRFSAERPKGSFSTLEIQRTEQGDSAMYLCASSGGDYGYTFGSGTRLTVV.

This chain links TRBV19 with TRBJ1-2; D not certain. The length of the CDR3 is 13 residues. Germline lookup yields CDR1 LNHDA and CDR2 SQIVND (reference sequence). The V gene lost 7 bases and the J gene lost 8 bases, with 17 bases spanning the gap. CDR3 region: CASNMGTEGGYTF. The CDR3 bases are TGTGCCAGTAATATGGGTACAGAGGGAGGCTACACCTTC.

The count of this clone is one. J is TRBJ1-3 and V is TRBV4-3; D is unresolved. This CDR3 spans 14 amino acids. Trimming left V 7 bases short and J 2 bases short, with 12 bases between. Germline V CDR1 and CDR2: LGHNA, YSLEER. The CDR3 loop is CASKSTTAGNTIYF. DNA for the CDR3: TGCGCCAGCAAAAGTACTACCGCTGGAAACACCATATATTTT.

The J gene is TRBJ2-2, the V gene TRBV6-5, with 8 bases lining up with TRBD1. With 6 bases clipped from V and 8 bases from J, the junction kept 8 bases outside the gene matches. CDR1 and CDR2 from the germline V gene are MNHEY and SVGAGI. The CDR3 is 14 residues long. The CDR3, as DNA: TGTGCCAGCAGCTCAACTCAGGGGGCGGGGGAGCTGTTTTTT. Protein sequence: CASSSTQGAGELFF.

V and J are TRBV9 and TRBJ2-7; TRBD1 aligns across 7 bases. The CDR3 is made up of 14 amino acids. Germline assignment: CDR1 SGDLS and CDR2 YYNGEE. J gave up 3 bases and V 0 bases, and 3 bases lay outside the gene matches. The CDR3 coding sequence is TGTGCCAGCAGCGTAGTATCAGGGGGCTACGAGCAGTACTTC. It yields the protein CASSVVSGGYEQYF.

The V gene is TRBV23-1, the J gene TRBJ2-1; TRBD1 matches at 9 bases. TRBV23-1 is sorted into the ORF group, with uncertain function. V was pared by 4 bases and J by 4 bases, with 8 bases of the junction left unmatched. The CDR3 extends over 16 amino acids. This CDR3 reads CASSPLRDRVYNEQFF. For the CDR3, the DNA is TGCGCCAGCAGTCCCCTTCGGGACAGGGTTTACAATGAGCAGTTCTTC.

This clone was detected a few times. At one end the junction does not follow the germline gene, possibly because of a read error. V is TRBV7-7 and J is TRBJ2-7; possible D gene TRBD2, 6 bases. CDR3 length: 15 amino acids. Germline V lookup: CDR1 SSHAT, CDR2 FNYEAQ (reference sequence). The CDR3 here is CASSLDSTSFSEQYF. CDR3 in DNA: TGTGCTAGCAGCTTAGACTCGACTAGTTTCAGCGAGCAGTACTTC.

The chain links TRBV6-5 to TRBJ2-7, with D possibly being TRBD1 (5 bases). V lost 2 bases and J lost 5, with 13 bases in between. Germline CDR1 is MNHEY and CDR2 is SVGAGI. The length of the CDR3 is 14 residues. Written as DNA, the CDR3 is TGTGCCAGCAGTTACCCAGGGTATTCGGACGAGCAGTACTTC. This encodes CASSYPGYSDEQYF.

A few counts support this clone. This chain uses TRBV7-6 with TRBJ1-2; 10 bases map to TRBD1. Germline V gives CDR1 SGHVS, CDR2 FNYEAQ. V lost 4 bases to trimming and J lost 4 bases; unmatched junction nucleotides: 6. This CDR3 has 15 residues. Written as DNA, the CDR3 is TGTGCCAGCAGCTCCCAGGGGACAGGGGTCTATGGCTACACCTTC. Translated: CASSSQGTGVYGYTF.

The chain recombines TRBV7-6 with TRBJ1-6; the D gene is possibly TRBD1 (5 bases). The CDR3 extends over 16 amino acids. CDR1 SGHVS and CDR2 FNYEAQ come from the germline V gene. V lost 2 bases to trimming and J lost 5 bases, with 13 bases between them. The CDR3 loop reads CASSLRAGQHNSPLHF. CDR3 nucleotide sequence: TGTGCCAGCAGCTTAAGGGCCGGACAACATAATTCACCCCTCCACTTT.

The chain joins TRBV28 to TRBJ1-1; 7 bases fit TRBD1. Germline trimming cut 5 bases from V and 1 base from J; bases unmatched to any gene: 4. The CDR3 covers 14 residues. Per germline, CDR1 MDHEN and CDR2 SYDVKM. The CDR3 DNA sequence: TGTGCCAGCAGTCTTGGGACAGAGAACACTGAAGCTTTCTTT. Protein sequence: CASSLGTENTEAFF.

V and J are TRBV19 and TRBJ1-6; 7 nucleotides match TRBD1. With V trimmed by 5 bases and J by 7 bases, 8 bases remained unmatched. CDR3 size: 15 residues. CDR1 is LNHDA, CDR2 SQIVND, per germline (reference sequence). This chain's CDR3 is CASSARQGSNSPLHF. The CDR3 nucleotides are TGTGCCAGTAGTGCCCGACAGGGATCAAATTCACCCCTCCACTTT.

The V call is TRBV6-5, the J call TRBJ1-2; 7 bases fit TRBD1. CDR1 is MNHEY, CDR2 SVGAGI, per germline. The length of the CDR3 is 14 residues. V trimming: 5 bases; J trimming: 5 bases; junction bases outside the gene matches: 8. Here the CDR3 DNA reads TGTGCCAGCAGTCGGTGGACAGGCGCTTATGGCTACACCTTC. Translating it yields CASSRWTGAYGYTF.

The chain links TRBV5-8 to TRBJ2-1; the match to TRBD1 covers 8 bases. V lost 2 bases to trimming and J lost 2 bases; unmatched junction nucleotides: 3. The germline gives CDR1 SGHTS, CDR2 YDEGEE. The length of the CDR3 is 15 residues. The CDR3 here is CASSLGQGPYNEQFF. The CDR3, as DNA: TGTGCCAGCAGCTTAGGACAGGGTCCCTACAATGAGCAGTTCTTC.

This clone was picked up a small number of times. The rearrangement joins TRBV10-1 to TRBJ2-7, with no clear D. V was clipped by 1 base and J by 7 bases, with 11 bases between them. CDR1 is WNHNN, CDR2 SYGVQD, per germline (reference sequence). This CDR3 spans 13 amino acids. The CDR3 sequence: CASSEWAGSEQYF. CDR3 bases: TGCGCCAGCAGTGAGTGGGCAGGTTCGGAGCAGTACTTC.

V usage is TRBV13 and J usage is TRBJ2-7; perhaps TRBD2 as D (6 bases). The CDR3 length is 13 residues. The ends were cut back, 8 bases at V and 3 bases at J, with 14 bases in the middle. The germline CDR1 and CDR2 sequences are PRHDT and FYEKMQ (reference sequence). The CDR3 here is CASAVGRGYEQYF. The CDR3, as DNA: TGTGCCAGCGCGGTGGGGCGGGGCTACGAGCAGTACTTC. Full variable domain (missing parts from reference TRBV13 and TRBJ2-7): AAGVIQSPRHLIKEKRETATLKCYPIPRHDTVYWYQQGPGQDPQFLISFYEKMQSDKGSIPDRFSAQQFSDYHSELNMSSLELGDSALYFCASAVGRGYEQYFGPGTRLTVT.

Only one count was recorded for this clone. The gene calls are TRBV18 and TRBJ2-3, with 12 bases matching TRBD2. CDR1 and CDR2 from the germline V gene are KGHSH and LQKENI. V lost 3 bases to trimming and J lost 6 bases; unmatched junction nucleotides: 10. The CDR3 has 17 residues. CDR3 nucleotides: TGTGCCAGCTCACCCCCAACTAGCGGGGGGCCAACGGATACGCAGTATTTT. Amino acids: CASSPPTSGGPTDTQYF. Looking up the rest from reference TRBV18 and TRBJ2-3 gives the full variable domain: NAGVMQNPRHLVRRRGQEARLRCSPMKGHSHVYWYRQLPEEGLKFMVYLQKENIIDESGMPKERFSAEFPKEGPSILRIQQVVRGDSAAYFCASSPPTSGGPTDTQYFGPGTRLTVL.

The chain joins TRBV10-1 to TRBJ1-1; TRBD1 is a possible D gene (5 bases). The V end was cut by 7 bases, the J end by 1 base, with 13 bases between. Germline lookup yields CDR1 WNHNN and CDR2 SYGVQD (reference sequence). The CDR3 totals 14 residues. This CDR3 is CASKAGVTNTEAFF. The CDR3 DNA follows: TGCGCCAGCAAAGCGGGGGTAACGAACACTGAAGCTTTCTTT.

This chain connects TRBV6-6 to TRBJ2-7; D unclear. CDR1 and CDR2 from the germline V gene are MNHNY and SVGAGI (reference sequence). Trimming cost V 4 bases and J 3 bases, with 7 bases left between them. This CDR3 is built from 12 residues. CDR3 coding DNA: TGTGCCAGCAGTTTTCACGGCTACGAGCAGTACTTC. This sequence encodes CASSFHGYEQYF.

This clone was recorded once. V usage is TRBV4-2 and J usage is TRBJ2-1; D might be TRBD2 (5 bases). This CDR3 contains 13 residues. Germline CDR1 is LGHNA and CDR2 is YNFKEQ. Trimming pared 0 bases from V and 10 bases from J, leaving 10 bases between. The DNA of the CDR3 is TGTGCCAGCAGCCAAGATCTTACGGGAGAGCAGTTCTTC. Residues: CASSQDLTGEQFF.